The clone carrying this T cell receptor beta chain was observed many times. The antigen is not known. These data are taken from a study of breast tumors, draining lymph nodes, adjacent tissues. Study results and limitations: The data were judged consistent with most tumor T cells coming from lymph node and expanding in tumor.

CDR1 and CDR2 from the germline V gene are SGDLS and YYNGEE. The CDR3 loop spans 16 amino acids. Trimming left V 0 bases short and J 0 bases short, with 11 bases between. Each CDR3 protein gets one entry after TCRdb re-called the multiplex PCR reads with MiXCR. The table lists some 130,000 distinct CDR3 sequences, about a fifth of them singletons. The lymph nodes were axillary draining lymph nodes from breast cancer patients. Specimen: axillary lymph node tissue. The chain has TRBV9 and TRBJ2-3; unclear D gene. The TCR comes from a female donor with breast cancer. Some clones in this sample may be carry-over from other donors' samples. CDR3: CASSVGSWGSTDTQYF. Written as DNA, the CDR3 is TGTGCCAGCAGCGTAGGGAGCTGGGGAAGCACAGATACGCAGTATTTT.